Below are 18 T cell receptor beta chains sequenced from a single sample in a study of blood T cell repertoires in COVID-19. Profiled with immunoSEQ multiplex PCR; TCRdb holds only in-frame clones, not every one. The table shows over 350,000 clones, with approximately 93% occurring only once. Sequencing was done on a sample of PBMCs or T cells enriched from blood (not recorded which). The receptors stem from a woman aged 40 to 50 who had been exposed to COVID-19.

The chain is built from TRBV3-1 (or the pseudogene TRBV3-2) and TRBJ2-1, with 8 bases that match TRBD2. V lost 1 base and J lost 0; bases outside the gene matches: 11. The germline V gene encodes CDR1 LGHDT and CDR2 YNNKEL (reference sequence). This CDR3 is built from 19 residues. CDR3 DNA sequence: TGTGCCAGCAGCCAAGTTGTGCTAGCGGGCGTAAGCTCCTACAATGAGCAGTTCTTC. It codes for CASSQVVLAGVSSYNEQFF.

J is TRBJ1-2 and V is TRBV19; D perhaps matches TRBD1 (5 bases). The CDR3 covers 15 residues. The V end was cut by 1 base, the J end by 5 bases, with 14 bases between. Germline CDR1 reads LNHDA; CDR2 reads SQIVND (reference sequence). The CDR3 reads CASSIADRPSYGYTF. The CDR3 bases are TGTGCCAGTAGTATAGCCGACAGACCATCTTATGGCTACACCTTC.

In DNA form, the CDR3 reads TGTGCCAGCTCACGCGAAGCCGGGGAGCTGTTTTTT. Amino acid sequence: CASSREAGELFF. The genes are TRBV12-3 or TRBV12-4 and TRBJ2-2, with unresolved D. With 8 bases removed from V and 6 bases from J, the gap between germline ends came to 10 bases. This CDR3 region has 12 residues.

The chain combines TRBV14 with TRBJ1-1; the D gene is possibly TRBD1 (6 bases). CDR1 and CDR2 from the germline V gene are SGHDN and FVKESK. The CDR3 runs to 18 residues. V was pared by 1 base and J by 0 bases, with 18 bases between. In DNA form, the CDR3 reads TGTGCCAGCAGCCAAGTCTTGGGGCTCGACAGGATGAACACTGAAGCTTTCTTT. Amino acids: CASSQVLGLDRMNTEAFF.

The CDR3 DNA is TGTGCCAGCAGCTCACAGGGGAACGGCTACACCTTC. Translated: CASSSQGNGYTF. The chain uses TRBV5-4 and TRBJ1-2, with 7 bases aligning to TRBD1. Germline V gene sequence: CDR1 SGHNT, CDR2 YYREEE (reference sequence). J was trimmed by 8 bases and V by 3 bases; bases with no gene match: 4. This CDR3 spans 12 amino acids. The full variable domain, in which reference TRBV5-4 and TRBJ1-2 provide the parts outside the CDR3, is ETGVTQSPTHLIKTRGQQVTLRCSSQSGHNTVSWYQQALGQGPQFIFQYYREEENGRGNFPPRFSGLQFPNYSSELNVNALELDDSALYLCASSSQGNGYTFGSGTRLTVV.

The chain carries TRBV19 and TRBJ1-6; TRBD1 agrees at 7 bases. The germline gives CDR1 LNHDA, CDR2 SQIVND (reference sequence). V was clipped by 11 bases and J by 8 bases; unmatched bases: 9. This CDR3 has 13 residues. DNA of the CDR3: TGTGCCTCCCGAGGGCAGGGGGATTCACCCCTCCACTTT. It translates to CASRGQGDSPLHF.

The chain employs TRBV14 and TRBJ2-5; weak D call: TRBD2 (5 bases). Trimming took off 1 base at V and 4 bases at J, with 13 bases between the two ends. The CDR3 has 15 residues. Germline V gene data show CDR1 as SGHDN and CDR2 as FVKESK. The DNA of the CDR3 is TGTGCCAGCAGCCAAGGGCCGGGAATGCGAGAGACCCAGTACTTC. Amino acid sequence: CASSQGPGMRETQYF.

This clone was recorded once. The V and J genes are TRBV19 and TRBJ2-5, with 8 bases identical to TRBD2. Germline loops: CDR1 LNHDA, CDR2 SQIVND (reference sequence). The V segment lost 5 bases and the J segment 5 bases; nucleotides outside the gene matches: 7. The CDR3 is 14 amino acids. CDR3 DNA sequence: TGTGCCAGTAGTTCCTCGGGGGGGCGGGAGACCCAGTACTTC. Encoded protein: CASSSSGGRETQYF.

V gene TRBV6-5 combines with J gene TRBJ2-5; 7 bases map to TRBD1. V was clipped by 6 bases and J by 1 base; unmatched bases: 5. CDR1 is MNHEY and CDR2 is SVGAGI in the germline V gene. CDR3 length: 14 residues. The CDR3 region has the DNA TGTGCCAGCAGCGGGACAGCGCTCCAAGAGACCCAGTACTTC. Its protein product is CASSGTALQETQYF.

This clone appeared a single time. The chain couples TRBV29-1 to TRBJ1-3, with a tentative D call TRBD1 (6 bases). Trimming left V 4 bases short and J 5 bases short, with 9 bases between. The CDR3 has 12 residues. CDR1 and CDR2 (germline): SQVTM, ANQGSEA. DNA for the CDR3: TGCAGCGTTGGGGGGGGGCGAAACACCATATATTTT. Amino acids: CSVGGGRNTIYF.

The chain uses TRBV10-2 and TRBJ1-2, with TRBD1 as a possible D gene (5 bases). The CDR3 totals 12 residues. Germline assignment: CDR1 WSHSY and CDR2 SAAADI. Trimming removed 7 bases from V and 4 bases from J, with 10 bases in between. CDR3 sequence (DNA): TGCGCCAGCACCGACAGTCCCTATGGCTACACCTTC. Amino acids: CASTDSPYGYTF.

The chain joins TRBV4-1 to TRBJ1-5, with 11 nucleotides matching TRBD1. The trim removed 3 bases at V and 4 bases at J, leaving 2 bases unmatched. The CDR3 spans 15 residues. Germline CDR1 and CDR2: MGHRA and YSYEKL. The DNA of the CDR3 is TGCGCCAGCAGCCAGGGGGACAGGGGGAATCAGCCCCAGCATTTT. Translated: CASSQGDRGNQPQHF.

The chain employs TRBV20-1 and TRBJ2-5; D uncertain. CDR1 is DFQATT, CDR2 SNEGSKA, per germline (reference sequence). Trimming pared 8 bases from V and 5 bases from J, leaving 9 bases between. CDR3 length: 10 amino acids. The CDR3 sequence is CSSSRETQYF. The DNA of the CDR3 is TGCAGTTCCTCCAGGGAGACCCAGTACTTC.

In DNA, the CDR3 is TGTGCCAGCAGCAAAGAGGGGTCAGCCCCGGGGGACGAGCAGTACTTC. This sequence encodes CASSKEGSAPGDEQYF. The chain carries TRBV21-1 and TRBJ2-7; the table assigns TRBD2, which was not confirmed against the DNA. TRBV21-1 is designated a pseudogene. This CDR3 has 16 amino acids.

The chain couples TRBV14 to TRBJ2-5, with 7 bases matching TRBD1. Germline assignment: CDR1 SGHDN and CDR2 FVKESK. V was pared by 4 bases and J by 3 bases, with 5 bases of the junction left unmatched. This CDR3 has 14 residues. CDR3 sequence reads: CASSRGQSKETQYF. The CDR3 region has the DNA TGTGCCAGCAGCCGGGGACAGTCCAAAGAGACCCAGTACTTC.

The rearrangement uses TRBV4-1 and TRBJ1-1, with D possibly being TRBD1 (6 bases). Between the trimmed V and J ends, which lost 3 bases and 1 base, there was a span of 15 bases. CDR1 is MGHRA, CDR2 YSYEKL, per germline. This CDR3 spans 16 amino acids. CDR3 DNA: TGCGCCAGCAGCCATCCGACAGGCTGGAGGAACACTGAAGCTTTCTTT. It specifies CASSHPTGWRNTEAFF.

This chain links TRBV7-2 with TRBJ2-1, with D maybe TRBD2 (5 bases). Germline V gives CDR1 SGHTA, CDR2 FQGNSA. Trimming pared 1 base from V and 5 bases from J, leaving 12 bases between. CDR3 length: 15 residues. The CDR3 here is CASSLVPSGHNEQFF. The CDR3 DNA reads TGTGCCAGCAGCTTAGTCCCCAGCGGTCACAATGAGCAGTTCTTC.

This clone was picked up one time. The chain couples TRBV18 to TRBJ2-1, with TRBD1 identical over 8 bases. With V trimmed by 3 bases and J by 3 bases, 7 bases remained unmatched. The CDR3 is made up of 16 amino acids. Per the germline V gene, CDR1 is KGHSH and CDR2 is LQKENI. The CDR3 DNA reads as TGTGCCAGCTCACCTTTATCAGGGGGCAACTACAATGAGCAGTTCTTC. Protein: CASSPLSGGNYNEQFF. The full variable domain, in which reference TRBV18 and TRBJ2-1 provide the parts outside the CDR3, is NAGVMQNPRHLVRRRGQEARLRCSPMKGHSHVYWYRQLPEEGLKFMVYLQKENIIDESGMPKERFSAEFPKEGPSILRIQQVVRGDSAAYFCASSPLSGGNYNEQFFGPGTRLTVL.